This is a list of T cell receptor beta chains from one sample in a study of cytomegalovirus exposure and HLA in healthy donors. Generated by immunoSEQ multiplex PCR, the TCRdb table keeps only in-frame clones and is missing some. The table lists 110,000 or so clones, roughly 72% of them singletons. Sequences were obtained from PBMCs. These TCRs come from a woman aged 40 to 49 in good health and CMV-seropositive. Each CDR3 is given with its conserved first and last residue. A D gene is named only where the DNA matches it firmly. Expanded clones get a size class; other rows say once, few or many, or leave the size out.

clone size: NA
D gene: TRBD1
V gene: TRBV7-8
J gene: TRBJ1-5
CDR3 DNA: TGTGCCAGCAGCTTGGGGACAGGGAGAAGCCAGCCCCAGCATTTT
CDR3 protein: CASSLGTGRSQPQHF

clone size: NA
D gene: NA
V gene: TRBV21-1
J gene: TRBJ2-7
CDR3 DNA: TGTGCCAGCAGCAAAGGACAGGGGTTCTACGAGCAGTACTTC
CDR3 protein: CASSKGQGFYEQYF

clone size: few
D gene: TRBD1
V gene: TRBV6-1
J gene: TRBJ2-6
CDR3 DNA: TGTGCCAGCAGTGAAGATCGGACAGGGTCCCTAAGGGCCAACGTCCTGACTTTC
CDR3 protein: CASSEDRTGSLRANVLTF

clone size: few
D gene: NA
V gene: TRBV5-4
J gene: TRBJ2-1
CDR3 DNA: TGTGCCAGCAGCTTGGGACAGGTTTATGAGCAGTTCTTC
CDR3 protein: CASSLGQVYEQFF

clone size: NA
D gene: NA
V gene: TRBV4-1
J gene: TRBJ2-1
CDR3 DNA: TGCGCCAGCAGCCCACCCGGGGGTCTCAAAGGGGAGGTCGTTTTGAATGAGCAGTTCTTC
CDR3 protein: CASSPPGGLKGEVVLNEQFF

clone size: NA
D gene: TRBD1
V gene: TRBV4-3
J gene: TRBJ1-6
CDR3 DNA: TGCGCCAGCAGCCAAGATTATGGACAGGGGCTCTCTTCACCCCTCCACTTT
CDR3 protein: CASSQDYGQGLSSPLHF

clone size: NA
D gene: TRBD1
V gene: TRBV5-1
J gene: TRBJ1-1
CDR3 DNA: TGCGCCAGCAGCTTGGCCGGGACAGGGGAGGTCACTGAAGCTTTCTTT
CDR3 protein: CASSLAGTGEVTEAFF

clone size: few
D gene: NA
V gene: TRBV27
J gene: TRBJ1-5
CDR3 DNA: TGTGCCAGCTCAACGAGGGTAGGTCAGCCCCAGCATTTT
CDR3 protein: CASSTRVGQPQHF

clone size: NA
D gene: TRBD2
V gene: TRBV30
J gene: TRBJ2-1
CDR3 DNA: TGTGCCTGGAGACTAGCGGGAGTCCATGAGCAGTTCTTC
CDR3 protein: CAWRLAGVHEQFF

clone size: NA
D gene: TRBD1
V gene: TRBV5-8
J gene: TRBJ1-2
CDR3 DNA: TGTGCCAGCAGCCCGGGACAGGGGTACTATGGCTACACCTTC
CDR3 protein: CASSPGQGYYGYTF

clone size: NA
D gene: NA
V gene: TRBV6-5
J gene: TRBJ1-4
CDR3 DNA: TGTGCCAGCAGTTACTCTTGGCGACAGACGGAAAAACTGTTTTTT
CDR3 protein: CASSYSWRQTEKLFF

clone size: NA
D gene: NA
V gene: TRBV19
J gene: TRBJ2-3
CDR3 DNA: TGTGCCAGTAGTATAGCGCAGTCCTCTAGCACAGATACGCAGTATTTT
CDR3 protein: CASSIAQSSSTDTQYF

clone size: NA
D gene: NA
V gene: TRBV6-1
J gene: TRBJ2-2
CDR3 DNA: TGTGCCAGCGGGGGGTACACCGGGGAGCTGTTTTTT
CDR3 protein: CASGGYTGELFF

clone size: NA
D gene: NA
V gene: TRBV7-8
J gene: TRBJ2-7
CDR3 DNA: TGTGCCAGCAGCAAAGCAGTGGGGCAGCGCTACGAGCAGTACTTC
CDR3 protein: CASSKAVGQRYEQYF

clone size: NA
D gene: NA
V gene: TRBV11-3
J gene: TRBJ1-4
CDR3 DNA: TGTGCCAGCAGCCCGCGGACAGTCAAGAATGAAAAACTGTTTTTT
CDR3 protein: CASSPRTVKNEKLFF

clone size: NA
D gene: TRBD1
V gene: TRBV7-6
J gene: TRBJ1-2
CDR3 DNA: TGTGCCAGCAGTATAGACAGGGGCTATGGCTACACCTTC
CDR3 protein: CASSIDRGYGYTF

clone size: NA
D gene: NA
V gene: TRBV5-1
J gene: TRBJ1-6
CDR3 DNA: TGCGCCAGCAGGGACATCAGCTCCTATAATTCACCCCTCCACTTT
CDR3 protein: CASRDISSYNSPLHF

clone size: NA
D gene: TRBD1
V gene: TRBV4-3
J gene: TRBJ2-2
CDR3 DNA: TGCGCCAGCAGCCAACTCCGTCAGGGGGCAGCCGGGGAGCTGTTTTTT
CDR3 protein: CASSQLRQGAAGELFF

clone size: NA
D gene: TRBD1
V gene: TRBV5-4
J gene: TRBJ1-6
CDR3 DNA: TGTGCCAGCAGGTTCGGCTCGGGGACAGGAGGTAATTCACCCCTCCACTTT
CDR3 protein: CASRFGSGTGGNSPLHF

clone size: NA
D gene: NA
V gene: TRBV20-1
J gene: TRBJ1-2
CDR3 DNA: TGCAGTGCTCGTTACAGGGATGGCTACACCTTC
CDR3 protein: CSARYRDGYTF

clone size: once
D gene: TRBD2
V gene: TRBV7-2
J gene: TRBJ2-1
CDR3 DNA: TGTGCCAGCAGACCGAGACTAGCGGCCTACAATGAGCAGTTCTTC
CDR3 protein: CASRPRLAAYNEQFF

clone size: few
D gene: NA
V gene: TRBV5-6
J gene: TRBJ1-2
CDR3 DNA: TGTGCCAGCAGCTTGGGGCAGGGGATTTACTATGGCTACACCTTC
CDR3 protein: CASSLGQGIYYGYTF

clone size: NA
D gene: NA
V gene: TRBV4-3
J gene: TRBJ1-2
CDR3 DNA: TGCGCCAGCAGCCAAGATCTCGGAGACTACTATGGCTACACCTTC
CDR3 protein: CASSQDLGDYYGYTF

clone size: NA
D gene: TRBD1
V gene: TRBV5-1
J gene: TRBJ1-1
CDR3 DNA: TGCGCCAGCAGCCCCGACAGGGTTGGAACTGAAGCTTTCTTT
CDR3 protein: CASSPDRVGTEAFF

clone size: once
D gene: TRBD1
V gene: TRBV19
J gene: TRBJ2-7
CDR3 DNA: TGTGCCAGTAGTATAAGGAGGGACAGGGTCTACGAGCAGTACTTC
CDR3 protein: CASSIRRDRVYEQYF

clone size: NA
D gene: TRBD1
V gene: TRBV7-8
J gene: TRBJ2-7
CDR3 DNA: TGTGCCAGCAGCTTAGCGCGGGATCGACAGGGGATCGACGAGCAGTACTTC
CDR3 protein: CASSLARDRQGIDEQYF

clone size: NA
D gene: NA
V gene: TRBV5-1
J gene: TRBJ1-5
CDR3 DNA: TGCGCCAGCAGCTCCCGAGATCAGCCCCAGCATTTT
CDR3 protein: CASSSRDQPQHF

clone size: few
D gene: NA
V gene: TRBV7-8
J gene: TRBJ1-1
CDR3 DNA: TGTGCCAGCAGCCTACAGGGCCCAGGCAAAGCTTTCTTT
CDR3 protein: CASSLQGPGKAFF

clone size: NA
D gene: NA
V gene: TRBV6-1
J gene: TRBJ2-5
CDR3 DNA: TGTGCCAGCTACTCTAGTGAGGAGACCCAGTACTTC
CDR3 protein: CASYSSEETQYF

clone size: once
D gene: NA
V gene: TRBV9
J gene: TRBJ2-5
CDR3 DNA: TGTGCCAGCAGCGTAGGAGGTAGCGGAGGGCAAGAGACCCAGTACTTC
CDR3 protein: CASSVGGSGGQETQYF

clone size: NA
D gene: NA
V gene: TRBV12-1
J gene: TRBJ1-2
CDR3 DNA: TGTGCCAGCAGCTCCGCGCGGTCCCCCCGCGAGGGCCACCTCTATGGCTACACCTTC
CDR3 protein: CASSSARSPREGHLYGYTF

clone size: NA
D gene: NA
V gene: TRBV7-8
J gene: TRBJ1-2
CDR3 DNA: TGTGCCAGCACGAAGCAGGAAAACTATGGCTACACCTTC
CDR3 protein: CASTKQENYGYTF

clone size: few
D gene: TRBD1
V gene: TRBV11-2
J gene: TRBJ1-5
CDR3 DNA: TGTGCCAGCAGCATAACAGGGGGAGGCAATCAGCCCCAGCATTTT
CDR3 protein: CASSITGGGNQPQHF

clone size: NA
D gene: TRBD2
V gene: TRBV7-9
J gene: TRBJ2-7
CDR3 DNA: TGTGCCAGCAGCCCGGGACTAGCGGGGTTCCAGACCTACGAGCAGTACTTC
CDR3 protein: CASSPGLAGFQTYEQYF

clone size: NA
D gene: TRBD2
V gene: TRBV7-2
J gene: TRBJ2-7
CDR3 DNA: TGTGCCAGCAGGATTTCTAGCGGGAGTGGCTACGAGCAGTACTTC
CDR3 protein: CASRISSGSGYEQYF

clone size: NA
D gene: NA
V gene: TRBV18
J gene: TRBJ2-1
CDR3 DNA: TGTGCCAGCTCACTCCGGGAATACAATGAGCAGTTCTTC
CDR3 protein: CASSLREYNEQFF

clone size: once
D gene: TRBD1
V gene: TRBV2
J gene: TRBJ2-7
CDR3 DNA: TGTGCCAGCACAAGGGACAGGGCCCCGTCCTACGAGCAGTACTTC
CDR3 protein: CASTRDRAPSYEQYF

clone size: NA
D gene: TRBD2
V gene: TRBV15
J gene: TRBJ2-7
CDR3 DNA: TGTGCCACCAGCAGAGGGGCGGGAGCGGTGAACGAGCAGTACTTC
CDR3 protein: CATSRGAGAVNEQYF

clone size: NA
D gene: TRBD1
V gene: TRBV9
J gene: TRBJ1-4
CDR3 DNA: TGTGCCAGCAGCATAGGACAGGGCCCGCTTGAAAAACTGTTTTTT
CDR3 protein: CASSIGQGPLEKLFF

clone size: NA
D gene: TRBD1
V gene: TRBV2
J gene: TRBJ1-2
CDR3 DNA: TGTGCCAGCAGAGGGACAGGGGGCCCGGGGGGCTACACCTTC
CDR3 protein: CASRGTGGPGGYTF

clone size: NA
D gene: NA
V gene: TRBV5-5
J gene: TRBJ1-2
CDR3 DNA: TGTGCCAGCAGCTTGCAGGGGCTGGTCTATGGCTACACCTTC
CDR3 protein: CASSLQGLVYGYTF

clone size: NA
D gene: NA
V gene: TRBV30
J gene: TRBJ2-2
CDR3 DNA: TGTGCCTGGAGCCCCCGCGGTGGAACCGGGGAGCTGTTTTTT
CDR3 protein: CAWSPRGGTGELFF

clone size: NA
D gene: TRBD1
V gene: TRBV18
J gene: TRBJ2-5
CDR3 DNA: TGTGCCAGCTCACCTTCGGACAGGGGGACAGAGACCCAGTACTTC
CDR3 protein: CASSPSDRGTETQYF

clone size: NA
D gene: NA
V gene: TRBV11-2
J gene: TRBJ2-7
CDR3 DNA: TGTGCCAGCAGCTTAGGGGCCGGGGATTACGAGCAGTACTTC
CDR3 protein: CASSLGAGDYEQYF

clone size: NA
D gene: TRBD2
V gene: TRBV29-1
J gene: TRBJ2-1
CDR3 DNA: TGCAGCGCCACGGGTAGCGGGAGTTTAAATGAGCAGTTCTTC
CDR3 protein: CSATGSGSLNEQFF

clone size: once
D gene: NA
V gene: TRBV7-2
J gene: TRBJ1-5
CDR3 DNA: TGTGCCAGCAGCCCAGAACCAGGGAGCAATCAGCCCCAGCATTTT
CDR3 protein: CASSPEPGSNQPQHF

clone size: NA
D gene: TRBD2
V gene: TRBV19
J gene: TRBJ2-7
CDR3 DNA: TGTGCCAGTAGGCCGGCGGCTGGCGGGAGGGCCTACGAGCAGTACTTC
CDR3 protein: CASRPAAGGRAYEQYF

clone size: NA
D gene: NA
V gene: TRBV11-2
J gene: TRBJ2-7
CDR3 DNA: TGTGCCAGCAGCTCTAGCTCCTACGAGCAGTACTTC
CDR3 protein: CASSSSSYEQYF

clone size: NA
D gene: TRBD1
V gene: TRBV29-1
J gene: TRBJ1-1
CDR3 DNA: TGCAGCTCCCAGGGGGGCCTTCGGGGGAACACTGAAGCTTTCTTT
CDR3 protein: CSSQGGLRGNTEAFF

clone size: NA
D gene: NA
V gene: TRBV7-9
J gene: TRBJ2-5
CDR3 DNA: TGTGCCAGCGGCCCCTCCGAGACCCAGTACTTC
CDR3 protein: CASGPSETQYF

clone size: NA
D gene: NA
V gene: TRBV18
J gene: TRBJ2-7
CDR3 DNA: TGTGCCAGCTCACGGGCTGCGGTGGGCCTAGCAGAGATCGAGCAGTACTTC
CDR3 protein: CASSRAAVGLAEIEQYF

clone size: NA
D gene: NA
V gene: TRBV19
J gene: TRBJ1-1
CDR3 DNA: TGTGCCAGTAGTATCTCGACAGGTAAACTTGAAGCTTTCTTT
CDR3 protein: CASSISTGKLEAFF

clone size: NA
D gene: TRBD1
V gene: TRBV7-6
J gene: TRBJ1-1
CDR3 DNA: TGTGCCAGCAGCTTAGCAGGACAGGGAACCACTGAAGCTTTCTTT
CDR3 protein: CASSLAGQGTTEAFF

clone size: once
D gene: NA
V gene: TRBV5-4
J gene: TRBJ1-3
CDR3 DNA: TGTGCCAGCAGCTTTTCGTCATTGGGGACTTTCGTCTCTGGAAACACCATATATTTT
CDR3 protein: CASSFSSLGTFVSGNTIYF